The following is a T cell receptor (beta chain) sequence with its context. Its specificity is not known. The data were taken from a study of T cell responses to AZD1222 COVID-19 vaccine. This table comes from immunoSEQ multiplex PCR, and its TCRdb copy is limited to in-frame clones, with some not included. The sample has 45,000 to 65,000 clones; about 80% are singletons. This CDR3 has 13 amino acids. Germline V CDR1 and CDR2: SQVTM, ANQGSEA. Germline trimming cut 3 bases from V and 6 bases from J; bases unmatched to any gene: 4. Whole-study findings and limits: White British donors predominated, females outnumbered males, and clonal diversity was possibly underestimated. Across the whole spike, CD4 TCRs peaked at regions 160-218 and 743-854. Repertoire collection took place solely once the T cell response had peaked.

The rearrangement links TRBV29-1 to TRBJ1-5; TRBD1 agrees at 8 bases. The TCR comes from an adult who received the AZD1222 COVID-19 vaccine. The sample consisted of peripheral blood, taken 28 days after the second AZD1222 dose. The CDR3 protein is CSVDEGQGQPQHF. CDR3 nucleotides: TGCAGCGTTGATGAAGGACAGGGTCAGCCCCAGCATTTT.